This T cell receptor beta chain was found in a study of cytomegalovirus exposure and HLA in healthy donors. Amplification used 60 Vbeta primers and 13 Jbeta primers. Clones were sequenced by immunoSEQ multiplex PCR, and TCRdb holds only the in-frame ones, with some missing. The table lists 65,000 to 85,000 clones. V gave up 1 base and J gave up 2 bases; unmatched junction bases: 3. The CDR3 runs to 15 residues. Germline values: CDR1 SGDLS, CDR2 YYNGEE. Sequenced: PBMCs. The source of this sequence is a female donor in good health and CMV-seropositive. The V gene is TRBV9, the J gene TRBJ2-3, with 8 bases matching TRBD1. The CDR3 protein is CASSVRTGYTDTQYF. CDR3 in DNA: TGTGCCAGCAGCGTAAGGACAGGGTACACAGATACGCAGTATTTT.